The 23 T cell receptor beta chains presented below share a single source sample, sequenced in a study of blood T cell repertoires in COVID-19. The table came from immunoSEQ multiplex PCR; TCRdb's copy has only in-frame clones and leaves some out. This sample has approximately 470,000 clones; approximately 83% occur once, and the top ten carry about 3%. The material sequenced was peripheral blood. These receptors originate from a human donor in a cohort sampled during active COVID-19.

This chain links TRBV5-6 with TRBJ1-2; 7 nucleotides line up with TRBD1. Germline lookup yields CDR1 SGHDT and CDR2 YYEEEE. With 3 bases clipped from V and 12 bases from J, the junction kept 11 bases outside the gene matches. CDR3 size: 13 residues. This chain's CDR3 is CASSSNQGQVDTF. CDR3 sequence (DNA): TGTGCCAGCAGCTCTAACCAAGGACAGGTTGACACCTTC.

The CDR3 DNA sequence: TGCGCCAGCAGCTTGGGTGGACGGCGGGGGAACGAAAAACTGTTTTTT. It specifies CASSLGGRRGNEKLFF. This chain uses TRBV5-1 with TRBJ1-4; a possible D gene is TRBD1 (5 bases). V was pared by 0 bases and J by 8 bases, with 17 bases between. The germline V gene has CDR1 SGHRS and CDR2 YFSETQ. This CDR3 comprises 16 residues.

The chain couples TRBV28 to TRBJ1-1; D gene unclear. This CDR3 spans 13 amino acids. Germline CDR1 and CDR2: MDHEN and SYDVKM. Trimming removed 7 bases at V and 0 bases at J, with 9 bases between. This CDR3 is CASIDTMNTEAFF. Here the CDR3 DNA reads TGTGCCAGCATCGACACCATGAACACTGAAGCTTTCTTT.

The sample holds one count of this clone. V gene TRBV27 combines with J gene TRBJ2-3; 7 bases map to TRBD1. The CDR3 extends over 14 amino acids. V lost 4 bases to trimming and J lost 4 bases; unmatched junction nucleotides: 5. Germline loops: CDR1 MNHEY, CDR2 SMNVEV (reference sequence). CDR3 coding DNA: TGTGCCAGCAGTTCCCGGGACAGCTCAGATACGCAGTATTTT. Translation gives CASSSRDSSDTQYF.

This clone showed up just once. The CDR3 DNA reads as TGTGCCAGCAGTGCCTTTCGCGGGAGTTTGCAAGAGACCCAGTACTTC. Encoded protein: CASSAFRGSLQETQYF. The gene calls are TRBV25-1 and TRBJ2-5, with 7 bases identical to TRBD2. This CDR3 region has 16 residues. CDR1 MGHDK and CDR2 SYGVNS come from the germline V gene. V was pared by 4 bases and J by 2 bases, with 10 bases of the junction left unmatched.

CDR3 loop: CASSLSPPEGKQFF. CDR3 coding DNA: TGTGCCAGCAGTTTAAGTCCCCCCGAGGGTAAGCAGTTCTTC. The genes are TRBV6-6 and TRBJ2-1; TRBD2 is a possible D gene (5 bases). This CDR3 is 14 amino acids long. V gave up 4 bases and J gave up 11 bases, with 18 bases separating them. Germline lookup yields CDR1 MNHNY and CDR2 SVGAGI (reference sequence).

V usage is TRBV7-9 and J usage is TRBJ1-2, with D maybe TRBD1 (6 bases). The CDR3 covers 13 residues. V was clipped by 4 bases and J by 12 bases, with 18 bases between them. Germline V gene sequence: CDR1 SEHNR, CDR2 FQNEAQ (reference sequence). The CDR3 reads CASSSMTGGMHTF. CDR3 nucleotides: TGTGCCAGCAGCTCCATGACAGGAGGTATGCACACCTTC.

The gene calls are TRBV5-1 and TRBJ1-3; unclear D gene. V was clipped by 2 bases and J by 1 base, with 19 bases between them. CDR3 length: 18 amino acids. In germline, CDR1 is SGHRS, CDR2 YFSETQ. The CDR3 DNA sequence: TGCGCCAGCAGCTTTTTTGAATCGGCGGCAGAGTCTGGAAACACCATATATTTT. It translates to CASSFFESAAESGNTIYF.

This chain connects TRBV5-1 to TRBJ2-7; TRBD1 matches at 8 bases. The CDR3 sequence is 15 residues long. The V gene's germline CDR1 is SGHRS and CDR2 YFSETQ. Losses at the gene ends were 0 bases for V and 4 bases for J; bases not matched to a gene: 6. The CDR3 DNA is TGCGCCAGCAGCTTGGGTGGGACAGGCGGTTACGAGCAGTACTTC. Translated: CASSLGGTGGYEQYF.

This clone has just a few counts. This rearrangement joins TRBV3-1 (or the pseudogene TRBV3-2) to TRBJ1-1, with TRBD1 matching 7 bases. V lost 4 bases, J lost 7 bases, and 9 bases stayed unmatched. The length of the CDR3 is 14 residues. CDR1 and CDR2 from the germline V gene are LGHDT and YNNKEL (reference sequence). The CDR3 reads CASSLGQVVGEAFF. In DNA form, the CDR3 reads TGTGCCAGCAGCCTCGGACAGGTTGTGGGTGAAGCTTTCTTT.

This chain connects TRBV9 to TRBJ2-5; 9 nucleotides agree with TRBD1. After removal of 2 bases from V and 5 bases from J, the junction contained 1 base not matched to a gene. The germline V gene encodes CDR1 SGDLS and CDR2 YYNGEE. The CDR3 has 13 residues. The CDR3 DNA follows: TGTGCCAGCAGCGTGGACAGGGGTGAGACCCAGTACTTC. Translating it yields CASSVDRGETQYF.

CDR3 sequence: CASSLTPGLAGGGRNIQYF. The CDR3 coding sequence is TGTGCCAGCAGCCTGACGCCGGGACTAGCGGGAGGGGGTCGGAACATTCAGTACTTC. The chain uses TRBV3-1 (or the pseudogene TRBV3-2) and TRBJ2-4; 16 bases are a match to TRBD2. V lost 4 bases to trimming and J lost 7 bases; unmatched junction nucleotides: 13. The CDR3 consists of 19 residues. The germline gives CDR1 LGHDT, CDR2 YNNKEL (reference sequence).

The chain uses TRBV7-2 and TRBJ2-3, with D possibly matching TRBD2 (5 bases). V lost 5 bases and J lost 8, with 14 bases in between. The CDR3 spans 13 residues. Germline values: CDR1 SGHTA, CDR2 FQGNSA. CDR3 sequence reads: CASSISDSGTQYF. CDR3 in DNA: TGTGCCAGCAGCATCTCGGACTCGGGTACGCAGTATTTT.

This chain links TRBV2 with TRBJ1-4; D might be TRBD1 (5 bases). Germline V lookup: CDR1 SNHLY, CDR2 FYNNEI. The CDR3 runs 12 residues. Trimming left V 10 bases short and J 8 bases short, with 14 bases between. In DNA form, the CDR3 reads TGTGCCATCTACCCGGGGGGGGAAAAACTGTTTTTT. Translation gives CAIYPGGEKLFF.

V and J are TRBV19 and TRBJ2-4, with TRBD2 matching over 7 bases. The length of the CDR3 is 17 residues. The V gene end was trimmed by 0 bases and the J gene end by 7 bases; junction bases not matched to a gene: 12. Germline V lookup: CDR1 LNHDA, CDR2 SQIVND (reference sequence). The CDR3 region has the DNA TGTGCCAGTAGTATAGATAGAGCGGGAAAAAAAGGGAACATTCAGTACTTC. Translating gives CASSIDRAGKKGNIQYF.

The rearrangement uses TRBV29-1 and TRBJ2-1; TRBD2 is a possible D gene (6 bases). Between the trimmed V and J ends, which lost 4 bases and 0 bases, there was a span of 16 bases. Germline V gene data show CDR1 as SQVTM and CDR2 as ANQGSEA. The CDR3 sequence is 16 residues long. This CDR3 reads CSVVWSDYSSYNEQFF. The CDR3 coding sequence is TGCAGCGTTGTTTGGTCGGACTATAGCTCCTACAATGAGCAGTTCTTC.

V is TRBV10-3 and J is TRBJ1-1; 7 nucleotides line up with TRBD1. CDR1 is ENHRY, CDR2 SYGVKD, per germline. The CDR3 length is 13 residues. After removal of 4 bases from V and 1 base from J, the junction contained 0 bases not matched to a gene. CDR3 protein: CAISGTGNTEAFF. CDR3 sequence (DNA): TGTGCCATCAGTGGGACAGGGAACACTGAAGCTTTCTTT.

V usage is TRBV21-1 and J usage is TRBJ2-6; TRBD2 is the table's D call and was not checked against the DNA. TRBV21-1 is recorded as a pseudogene. The CDR3 extends over 16 amino acids. The CDR3 bases are TGTGCCAGCAGCAATGCGGCAGACCCTGGGGCCAACGTCCTGACTTTC. It is translated as CASSNAADPGANVLTF.

For this clone: The sample carries other DNA sequences with the same CDR3. The chain links TRBV6-1 to TRBJ1-1, with D hard to call. The germline V gene has CDR1 MNHNS and CDR2 SASEGT. Between the trimmed V and J ends, which lost 3 bases and 0 bases, there was a span of 5 bases. The CDR3 loop spans 13 amino acids. DNA of the CDR3: TGTGCCAGCAGTGAGCAGGTGAACACTGAAGCTTTCTTT. Protein sequence: CASSEQVNTEAFF.

This chain connects TRBV6-2 or TRBV6-3 to TRBJ2-5; possible D gene TRBD2, 6 bases. The CDR3 sequence is 14 residues long. Germline CDR1 and CDR2: MNHEY and SVGEGT. V lost 3 bases to trimming and J lost 4 bases, with 12 bases between them. CDR3 amino acids: CASSYERRGETQYF. The CDR3, as DNA: TGTGCCAGCAGTTATGAACGGAGGGGAGAGACCCAGTACTTC.

Comments on this clone: At one boundary the junction diverges from the germline segment, which might be a read error. The rearrangement links TRBV6-5 to TRBJ1-3; 10 positions agree with TRBD1. The CDR3 loop spans 13 amino acids. In germline, CDR1 is MNHEY, CDR2 SVGAGI. CDR3 sequence reads: CGTGEFTGNTIYF. DNA of the CDR3: TGCGGGACAGGGGAGTTCACTGGAAACACCATATATTTT.

Points on this clone: Other nucleotide sequences in the sample specify the same CDR3. The chain is built from TRBV5-1 and TRBJ2-7, with 8 bases matching TRBD2. The ends lost 1 base at V and 2 bases at J; junction bases unmatched: 2. This CDR3 comprises 14 residues. Germline CDR1 reads SGHRS; CDR2 reads YFSETQ. The CDR3 reads CASSLSGGTYEQYF. CDR3 nucleotide sequence: TGCGCCAGCAGCTTGAGCGGGGGAACCTACGAGCAGTACTTC.

The rearrangement uses TRBV7-3 and TRBJ2-7; possibly TRBD2 for D (6 bases). V dropped 2 bases and J dropped 7 bases, with 12 bases sitting between them. The CDR3 totals 13 residues. The V gene's germline CDR1 is SGHTA and CDR2 FQGTGA. CDR3 DNA sequence: TGTGCCAGCAGCTTAGGGACTCAGAGAGAGCAGTACTTC. This gives the protein CASSLGTQREQYF.